A single sample is the source of the 6 T cell receptor beta chains below, sequenced in a study of blood T cells in healthy people across ages. Primed by a sample-barcoded 5' primer and a J-beta primer mix, a second PCR proceeded for about 7 to 12 cycles. Via MiXCR, TCRdb re-called the 5' RACE reads, giving one row per CDR3 protein. The sample has 650,000 to 900,000 distinct CDR3 sequences; under 80% are singletons. Sequencing input: blood. Every receptor here comes from a man aged 25 to 45 in good health.

The CDR3 coding sequence is TGTGCCAGCAGCATATCCCTTGGGAGTAGCTCCTACGAGCAGTACTTC. It codes for CASSISLGSSSYEQYF. V usage is TRBV7-2 and J usage is TRBJ2-7; a possible D gene is TRBD2 (5 bases). V was trimmed by 5 bases and J by 0 bases, leaving 17 bases between them. The CDR3 extends over 16 amino acids. Germline CDR1 is SGHTA and CDR2 is FQGNSA.

This chain uses TRBV29-1 with TRBJ2-3; 7 bases match TRBD1. The CDR3 sequence is 13 residues long. Germline CDR1 reads SQVTM; CDR2 reads ANQGSEA. J was trimmed by 3 bases and V by 8 bases; bases with no gene match: 8. CDR3 protein: CSQQGLGTDTQYF. CDR3 nucleotide sequence: TGCAGCCAACAGGGGCTAGGAACAGATACGCAGTATTTT.

The V call is TRBV2, the J call TRBJ1-3; D is uncertain. Looked up from germline, CDR1 is SNHLY and CDR2 is FYNNEI. V shed 2 bases and J shed 0 bases, with 5 bases lying between them. The CDR3 sequence is 14 residues long. The CDR3 DNA reads as TGTGCCAGCAGTGAACGGAACTCTGGAAACACCATATATTTT. It encodes CASSERNSGNTIYF.

The chain joins TRBV11-2 to TRBJ1-4, with 7 nucleotides matching TRBD1. From germline, CDR1 is SGHAT and CDR2 FQNNGV. This CDR3 spans 15 amino acids. V trimming: 4 bases; J trimming: 3 bases; junction bases outside the gene matches: 5. The CDR3 protein is CASSSQGGSNEKLFF. The CDR3 nucleotides are TGTGCCAGCAGCTCGCAGGGGGGGTCTAATGAAAAACTGTTTTTT.

The chain couples TRBV3-1 to TRBJ2-1; no reliable D call. There are 12 residues in the CDR3. Germline CDR1 LGHDT, CDR2 YNNKEL (reference sequence). The V end lost 0 bases, the J end lost 7 bases, and 4 bases lay between the germline ends. The DNA of the CDR3 is TGTGCCAGCAGCCAAGATTGGAATGAGCAGTTCTTC. This sequence encodes CASSQDWNEQFF.

This chain uses TRBV28 with TRBJ2-7, with 10 bases aligning to TRBD1. TRBJ2-4 matches the DNA end more closely, so the J call is doubtful. The V gene's germline CDR1 is MDHEN and CDR2 SYDVKM. The CDR3 spans 15 residues. This chain's CDR3 is CASSPDRGLGNIQYF. The CDR3 DNA follows: TGTGCCAGTAGTCCCGACAGGGGGCTAGGGAACATTCAGTACTTC.